The 16 T cell receptor beta chains presented below share a single source sample, sequenced in a study of cytomegalovirus exposure and HLA in healthy donors. Researchers ran the PCR with 60 Vbeta and 13 Jbeta primers. Method: immunoSEQ multiplex PCR; TCRdb's copy keeps in-frame clones and lacks some. The sample shows roughly 230,000 clones, around 80% of them seen only once. Source material: PBMCs. The source is a boy younger than 18 in good health and CMV-seronegative.

The rearrangement uses TRBV6-5 and TRBJ1-1; D is uncertain. Trimming took off 2 bases at V and 4 bases at J, with 8 bases between the two ends. Germline V lookup: CDR1 MNHEY, CDR2 SVGAGI. This CDR3 has 13 amino acids. The CDR3 sequence is CASSYPRATEAFF. The CDR3 DNA follows: TGTGCCAGCAGTTACCCCCGCGCCACTGAAGCTTTCTTT.

This sequence joins TRBV18 and TRBJ1-1; D call uncertain. Germline V gene lookup returns CDR1 KGHSH and CDR2 LQKENI. The CDR3 contains 12 residues. V was shortened by 4 bases and J by 6 bases, with 9 bases between the two germline ends. As DNA, the CDR3 is TGTGCCAGCTCACGGGCCCACGCTGAAGCTTTCTTT. This codes for CASSRAHAEAFF.

This clone was observed a single time. The J gene is TRBJ1-5, the V gene TRBV15, with a weak D call TRBD1 (5 bases). V dropped 4 bases and J dropped 7 bases, with 14 bases sitting between them. The CDR3 length is 14 residues. CDR1 is LNHNV and CDR2 is YYDKDF in the germline V gene (reference sequence). This CDR3 reads CATSTAVRQQPQHF. The DNA of the CDR3 is TGTGCCACCAGCACAGCAGTAAGACAGCAGCCCCAGCATTTT.

The V call is TRBV18, the J call TRBJ2-3; TRBD1 aligns across 10 bases. Germline V gene data show CDR1 as KGHSH and CDR2 as LQKENI. Trimming took 4 bases from V and 3 from J; bases not matched to a gene: 4. The CDR3 runs 15 residues. CDR3 coding DNA: TGTGCCAGCTCACGGGGACAGGGGAGGACAGATACGCAGTATTTT. It yields the protein CASSRGQGRTDTQYF.

This chain joins TRBV7-9 and TRBJ1-6; possibly TRBD1 for D (5 bases). CDR1 and CDR2 (germline): SEHNR, FQNEAQ (reference sequence). V was clipped by 1 base and J by 9 bases, with 13 bases between them. The CDR3 has 15 amino acids. CDR3 DNA sequence: TGTGCCAGCAGCTTAGAAACCGGGCAGGGTTCACCCCTCCACTTT. It translates to CASSLETGQGSPLHF.

This clone appeared a single time. The chain couples TRBV7-9 to TRBJ1-3; D might be TRBD1 (6 bases). The CDR3 loop spans 15 amino acids. CDR1 is SEHNR, CDR2 FQNEAQ, per germline (reference sequence). Trimming left V 6 bases short and J 0 bases short, with 12 bases between. CDR3 coding DNA: TGTGCCAGCAGAAAAACAGGGTCCTCTGGAAACACCATATATTTT. Translation: CASRKTGSSGNTIYF.

The genes are TRBV30 and TRBJ1-1; a possible D gene is TRBD1 (6 bases). Germline V gene data show CDR1 as GTSNPN and CDR2 as SVGIG (reference sequence). The ends were cut back, 5 bases at V and 0 bases at J, with 25 bases in the middle. This CDR3 comprises 18 residues. Here the CDR3 DNA reads TGTGCCTGGCCCTCCGAAAAAGGGGGAAGCCCGCTGAACACTGAAGCTTTCTTT. Translation gives CAWPSEKGGSPLNTEAFF.

This chain uses TRBV19 with TRBJ2-1; 15 bases align to TRBD2. J was trimmed by 8 bases and V by 8 bases; bases with no gene match: 4. Germline assignment: CDR1 LNHDA and CDR2 SQIVND (reference sequence). The CDR3 length is 14 residues. The CDR3 nucleotides are TGTGCCAGTGGACTAGCGGGAGGGTCCTATGAGCAGTTCTTC. This encodes CASGLAGGSYEQFF.

This sequence joins TRBV18 and TRBJ1-6, with 7 bases identical to TRBD1. V lost 4 bases, J lost 10 bases, and 4 bases stayed unmatched. CDR1 is KGHSH and CDR2 is LQKENI in the germline V gene. This CDR3 region has 13 residues. The CDR3: CASSRQGDSPLHF. The CDR3 region has the DNA TGTGCCAGCTCACGGCAGGGGGACTCACCCCTCCACTTT.

In the case of this clone: An end of the junction differs from the germline gene, which may be a read error. Within the sample, other DNA sequences also encode this same CDR3. This chain links TRBV5-4 with TRBJ2-7; maybe TRBD1 (6 bases). Germline V gene data show CDR1 as SGHNT and CDR2 as YYREEE (reference sequence). The CDR3 is 14 amino acids. Here the CDR3 DNA reads TGCGCCAGCAGCCCGTCGAGTCTACAGGGCGAGCAGTACTTC. Its protein product is CASSPSSLQGEQYF.

This clone was seen just once. The V and J genes are TRBV7-9 and TRBJ1-2; D uncertain. The CDR3 loop spans 11 amino acids. Between the trimmed V and J ends, which lost 3 bases and 7 bases, there was a span of 6 bases. From germline, CDR1 is SEHNR and CDR2 FQNEAQ (reference sequence). CDR3 nucleotides: TGTGCCAGCAGCTTCGGGTTTGGCTACACCTTC. Protein product: CASSFGFGYTF.

The chain carries TRBV4-1 and TRBJ1-2; D ambiguous. The CDR3 runs 13 residues. V was cut by 5 bases and J by 0 bases, with 7 bases left in between. CDR1 MGHRA and CDR2 YSYEKL come from the germline V gene. DNA of the CDR3: TGCGCCAGCAGCTCCAGTACTAACTATGGCTACACCTTC. It specifies CASSSSTNYGYTF.

The chain joins TRBV10-1 to TRBJ2-1, with 11 bases that match TRBD2. Germline trimming cut 7 bases from V and 3 bases from J; bases unmatched to any gene: 8. CDR3 length equals 16 residues. Germline V gene lookup returns CDR1 WNHNN and CDR2 SYGVQD (reference sequence). CDR3 sequence: CASTTGLAGFYNEQFF. DNA of the CDR3: TGCGCCAGCACTACCGGACTAGCGGGCTTCTACAATGAGCAGTTCTTC.

This chain uses TRBV5-4 with TRBJ1-6; maybe TRBD1 (5 bases). This CDR3 spans 17 amino acids. V was cut by 2 bases and J by 2 bases, with 14 bases left in between. Germline CDR1 and CDR2: SGHNT and YYREEE (reference sequence). DNA of the CDR3: TGTGCCAGCAGCTTAAGGGGCGGAGTGGCCTATAATTCACCCCTCCACTTT. Its protein product is CASSLRGGVAYNSPLHF.

This clone has more than one count but fewer than ten. The CDR3 sequence: CASSLALLNTGELFF. The CDR3 DNA reads as TGTGCCAGCAGCTTAGCGCTACTTAACACCGGGGAGCTGTTTTTT. This chain connects TRBV7-6 to TRBJ2-2; D is undetermined. V was pared by 0 bases and J by 2 bases, with 7 bases between. This CDR3 region has 15 residues. Germline lookup yields CDR1 SGHVS and CDR2 FNYEAQ.

This rearrangement joins TRBV6-5 to TRBJ2-3; no definite D call. V was trimmed by 0 bases and J by 0 bases, leaving 10 bases between them. CDR1 is MNHEY, CDR2 SVGAGI, per germline. There are 16 residues in the CDR3. The CDR3 coding sequence is TGTGCCAGCAGTTACTCTGGAGCGACTAGCACAGATACGCAGTATTTT. This translates into CASSYSGATSTDTQYF.